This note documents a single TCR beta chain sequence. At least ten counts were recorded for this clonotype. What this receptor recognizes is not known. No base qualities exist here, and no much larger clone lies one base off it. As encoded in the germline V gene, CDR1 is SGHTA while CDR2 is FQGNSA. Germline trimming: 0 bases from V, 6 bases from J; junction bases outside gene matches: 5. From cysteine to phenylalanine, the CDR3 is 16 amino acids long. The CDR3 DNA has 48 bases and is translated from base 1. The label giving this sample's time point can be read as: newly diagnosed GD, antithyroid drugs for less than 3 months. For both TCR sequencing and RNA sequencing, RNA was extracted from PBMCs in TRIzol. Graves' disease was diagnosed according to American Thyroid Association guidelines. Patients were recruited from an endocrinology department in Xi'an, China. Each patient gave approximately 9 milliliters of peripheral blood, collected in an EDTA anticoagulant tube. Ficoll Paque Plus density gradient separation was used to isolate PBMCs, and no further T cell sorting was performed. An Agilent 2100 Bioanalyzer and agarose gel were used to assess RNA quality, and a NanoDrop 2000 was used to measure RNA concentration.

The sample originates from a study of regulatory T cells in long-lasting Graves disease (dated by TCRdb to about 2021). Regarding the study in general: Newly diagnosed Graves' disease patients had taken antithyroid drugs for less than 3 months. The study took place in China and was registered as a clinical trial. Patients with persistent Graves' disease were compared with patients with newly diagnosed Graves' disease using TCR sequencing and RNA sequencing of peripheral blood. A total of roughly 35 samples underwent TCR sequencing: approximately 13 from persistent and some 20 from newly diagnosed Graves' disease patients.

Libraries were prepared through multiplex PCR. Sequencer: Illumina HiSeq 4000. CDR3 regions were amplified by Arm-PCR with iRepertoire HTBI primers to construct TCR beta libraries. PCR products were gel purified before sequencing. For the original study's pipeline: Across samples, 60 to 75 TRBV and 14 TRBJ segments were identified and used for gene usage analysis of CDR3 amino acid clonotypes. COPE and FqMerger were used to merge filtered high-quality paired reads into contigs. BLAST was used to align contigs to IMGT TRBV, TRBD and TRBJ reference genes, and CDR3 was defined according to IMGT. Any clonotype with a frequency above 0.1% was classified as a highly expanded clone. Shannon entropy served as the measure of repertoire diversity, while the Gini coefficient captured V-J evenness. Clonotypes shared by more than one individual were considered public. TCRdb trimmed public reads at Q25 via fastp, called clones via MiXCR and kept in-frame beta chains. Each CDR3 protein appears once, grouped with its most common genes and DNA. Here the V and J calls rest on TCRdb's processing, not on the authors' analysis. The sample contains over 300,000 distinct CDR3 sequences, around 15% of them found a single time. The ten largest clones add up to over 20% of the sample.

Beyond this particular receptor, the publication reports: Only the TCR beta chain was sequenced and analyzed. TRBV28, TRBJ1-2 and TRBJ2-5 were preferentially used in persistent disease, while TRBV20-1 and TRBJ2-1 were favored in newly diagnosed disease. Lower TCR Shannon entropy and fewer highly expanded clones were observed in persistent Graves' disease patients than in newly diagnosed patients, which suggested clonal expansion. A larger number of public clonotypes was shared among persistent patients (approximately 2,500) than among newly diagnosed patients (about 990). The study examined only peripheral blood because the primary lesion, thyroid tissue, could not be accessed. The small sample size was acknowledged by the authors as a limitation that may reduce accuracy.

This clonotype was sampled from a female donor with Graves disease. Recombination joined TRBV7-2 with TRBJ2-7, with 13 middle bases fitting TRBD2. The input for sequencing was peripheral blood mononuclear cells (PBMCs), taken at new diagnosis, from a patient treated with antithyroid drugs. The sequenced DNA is TGTGCCAGCAGCTTAGCCACTAGCGGGAGGGCTCCCGAGCAGTACTTC. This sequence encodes CASSLATSGRAPEQYF.